These T cell receptor beta chains were read from a single sample in a study of shared clonotypes between healthy human individuals. Sequencing used immunoSEQ multiplex PCR; TCRdb keeps in-frame clones, though not all of them. The sample holds tens of thousands of clones, about 61% seen once. Sequenced: memory CD8+ T cells sorted from blood. The origin of the receptors is a man under 40 in good health. Each CDR3 is given with its conserved first and last residue. Fields, in order: J gene, CDR3 length, clone size, V gene, D gene, CDR3 DNA, CDR3 protein. D genes are given only for firm matches. Expanded clones are given a class, and other clones once, few, many or no size at all.

TRBJ2-7 | 13 | . | TRBV28 | . | TGTGCCAGCAGTTTAGACAGCTCCTACGAGCAGTACTTC | CASSLDSSYEQYF
TRBJ2-7 | 13 | . | TRBV15 | . | TGTGCCACCAGCAGCACAGTCTCCTACGAGCAGTACTTC | CATSSTVSYEQYF
TRBJ2-3 | 14 | once | TRBV11-2 | . | TGTGCCAGCAGCTTGATCGAGGCCACAGATACGCAGTATTTT | CASSLIEATDTQYF
TRBJ2-1 | 14 | few | TRBV9 | . | TGTGCCAGCAGCTTGGCCAGCGGTGGGAATGAGCAGTTCTTC | CASSLASGGNEQFF
TRBJ2-1 | 13 | medium-sized | TRBV6-4 | TRBD1 | TGTGCCAGCAGTGAAGAGGACAGGAATGAGCAGTTCTTC | CASSEEDRNEQFF
TRBJ2-5 | 12 | . | TRBV4-1 | . | TGCGCCAGCAGCCAAGGCCAAGAGACCCAGTACTTC | CASSQGQETQYF
TRBJ1-5 | 16 | . | TRBV19 | . | TGTGCCAGTAGTATTAAACGGGGTGGCAGCAATCAGCCCCAGCATTTT | CASSIKRGGSNQPQHF
TRBJ1-4 | 15 | . | TRBV7-6 | . | TGTGCCAGCAGCATACAGGGAGGCACTAATGAAAAACTGTTTTTT | CASSIQGGTNEKLFF
TRBJ1-5 | 14 | few | TRBV7-9 | . | TGTGCCAGCAGCTTAGTAGCCGGTGATCAGCCCCAGCATTTT | CASSLVAGDQPQHF
TRBJ2-7 | 12 | . | TRBV27 | . | TGTGCCAGCACCAATAACACCTACGAGCAGTACTTC | CASTNNTYEQYF
TRBJ1-4 | 14 | . | TRBV27 | TRBD1 | TGTGCCAGCAGTCCACAGGGGCCAAATGAAAAACTGTTTTTT | CASSPQGPNEKLFF
TRBJ1-2 | 14 | . | TRBV7-9 | TRBD1 | TGTGCCAGCAGCTTAGAAGCAGGGGGCTATGGCTACACCTTC | CASSLEAGGYGYTF
TRBJ2-7 | 11 | once | TRBV6-5 | . | TGTGCCAGCAGCCACGGGGGTGGGCAGTACTTC | CASSHGGGQYF
TRBJ1-2 | 12 | . | TRBV29-1 | TRBD1 | TGCAGCGTAACAACAGGGGTCTATGGCTACACCTTC | CSVTTGVYGYTF
TRBJ2-1 | 11 | . | TRBV7-2 | . | TGTGCCAGCGGCAGCGGGTTTGAGCAGTTCTTC | CASGSGFEQFF
TRBJ2-7 | 11 | few | TRBV7-8 | . | TGTGCCAGCAGCCCATCGGTGGAGCAGTACTTC | CASSPSVEQYF
TRBJ2-7 | 14 | . | TRBV5-5 | . | TGTGCCAGCAGCTTGGCGCCTAGCGTCTACGAGCAGTACTTC | CASSLAPSVYEQYF
TRBJ2-7 | 15 | . | TRBV15 | . | TGTGCCACCAGCAGAGTGCCAAAGCTCTCCTACGAGCAGTACTTC | CATSRVPKLSYEQYF
TRBJ1-2 | 13 | . | TRBV29-1 | . | TGCAGCGTAACAGGATTTCTCAACGATGGCTACACCTTC | CSVTGFLNDGYTF
TRBJ2-3 | 15 | . | TRBV5-4 | TRBD2 | TGTGCCAGCACCCTAGCGGGAGCTGGGACAGATACGCAGTATTTT | CASTLAGAGTDTQYF
TRBJ2-6 | 15 | few | TRBV19 | . | TGTGCCAGTAGTATCTTGGGCTCTGGGGCCAACGTCCTGACTTTC | CASSILGSGANVLTF
TRBJ2-1 | 16 | once | TRBV4-3 | . | TGCGCCAGCAGCCAAGTTCTCAGAGATGGGTACAATGAGCAGTTCTTC | CASSQVLRDGYNEQFF
TRBJ2-7 | 13 | . | TRBV29-1 | TRBD2 | TGCAGCGTTGAAGTTGACGGGGGGATCGAGCAGTACTTC | CSVEVDGGIEQYF
TRBJ1-2 | 14 | . | TRBV9 | TRBD1 | TGTGCCAGCAGCGTAGGAGTACAGGGGGACGGCTACACCTTC | CASSVGVQGDGYTF
TRBJ2-1 | 15 | . | TRBV7-2 | TRBD1 | TGTGCCAGCAGCTTAGGGACAGGACCTTACAATGAGCAGTTCTTC | CASSLGTGPYNEQFF
TRBJ1-1 | 12 | . | TRBV29-1 | . | TGCAGCGTTGAAGTGGGGAGTGGGGTAGCTTTCTTT | CSVEVGSGVAFF
TRBJ2-7 | 13 | . | TRBV11-1 | . | TGTGCCACGGGGGTTTCTTCGGTCCACGAGCAGTACTTC | CATGVSSVHEQYF
TRBJ2-6 | 15 | . | TRBV2 | . | TGTGCCAGCAGTGGGACAGCTGGACAGGCCAACGTCCTGACTTTC | CASSGTAGQANVLTF
TRBJ2-1 | 12 | . | TRBV5-1 | TRBD1 | TGCGCCAGCAGCTCAGACAGGGTAGAGCAGTTCTTC | CASSSDRVEQFF
TRBJ2-7 | 15 | few | TRBV6-5 | . | TGTGCCAGCAGCCCCTCCCTTGACAGGTCTTACGAGCAGTACTTC | CASSPSLDRSYEQYF
TRBJ2-5 | 15 | . | TRBV9 | TRBD1 | TGTGCCAGCAGCGCGACAGGGGGCGGGTTGGAGACCCAGTACTTC | CASSATGGGLETQYF
TRBJ2-3 | 18 | many | TRBV25-1 | TRBD2 | TGTGCCAGCAGTGACTTCGGAGGGCTAGCGGGAGGCACAGATACGCAGTATTTT | CASSDFGGLAGGTDTQYF
TRBJ2-7 | 12 | few | TRBV6-1 | . | TGTGCCAGCAAGGGAACTGGGTACGAGCAGTACTTC | CASKGTGYEQYF
TRBJ2-5 | 17 | . | TRBV7-3 | . | TGTGCCAGCAGCTTAACGGGATCTGGGGGCGGTCAAGAGACCCAGTACTTC | CASSLTGSGGGQETQYF
TRBJ2-3 | 14 | . | TRBV7-2 | . | TGTGCCAGCAGCTTAGCTGGTGGCACAGATACGCAGTATTTT | CASSLAGGTDTQYF
TRBJ2-7 | 14 | . | TRBV7-3 | TRBD1 | TGTGCCAGCAGCTTAGGCGGACAGGGCGACGAGCAGTACTTC | CASSLGGQGDEQYF
TRBJ1-3 | 13 | . | TRBV6-5 | . | TGTGCCAGCAGTCCGGACAGAGGAAACACCATATATTTT | CASSPDRGNTIYF
TRBJ2-3 | 13 | few | TRBV29-1 | TRBD1 | TGCAGCGTTGGCTGGGACAGTTCAGATACGCAGTATTTT | CSVGWDSSDTQYF
TRBJ1-5 | 16 | few | TRBV28 | TRBD1 | TGTGCCAGCAGTCTGATGGACAGGGGGCCGGGGGAGCCCCAGCATTTT | CASSLMDRGPGEPQHF
TRBJ2-7 | 12 | . | TRBV5-5 | . | TGTGCCAGCAGCCCGGCGGCCCACGAGCAGTACTTC | CASSPAAHEQYF
TRBJ1-2 | 15 | few | TRBV27 | . | TGTGCCAGCAGTTCGACGACGAGGGCGGTCTATGGCTACACCTTC | CASSSTTRAVYGYTF
TRBJ2-6 | 17 | . | TRBV4-1 | . | TGCGCCAGCAGCCAAGAACCCCTCAGCTCTGGGGCCAACGTCCTGACTTTC | CASSQEPLSSGANVLTF
TRBJ1-2 | 13 | many | TRBV7-9 | . | TGTGCCAGCACCGATGACAGTCCGCTTGGCTACACCTTC | CASTDDSPLGYTF
TRBJ2-7 | 13 | . | TRBV11-3 | . | TGTGCCAGCAGCCCCGGGGGCCCCTACGAGCAGTACTTC | CASSPGGPYEQYF
TRBJ1-1 | 18 | . | TRBV7-8 | TRBD1 | TGTGCCAGCAGTAACAGCGGGGCAGGGGGCGGGATGAACACTGAAGCTTTCTTT | CASSNSGAGGGMNTEAFF
TRBJ1-1 | 15 | . | TRBV11-2 | TRBD1 | TGTGCCAGCAGCCCGAAGACAGGGAGGAACACTGAAGCTTTCTTT | CASSPKTGRNTEAFF
TRBJ2-3 | 16 | . | TRBV7-2 | . | TGTGCCAGCAGCCCAGGGATGGGGGGAGGCACAGATACGCAGTATTTT | CASSPGMGGGTDTQYF
TRBJ2-4 | 13 | . | TRBV2 | TRBD1 | TGTGCCAGCCATGACGGGACAGCAAACATTCAGTACTTC | CASHDGTANIQYF
TRBJ2-6 | 14 | . | TRBV18 | TRBD1 | TGTGCCAGCCGACAGGGAAGTGGGGCCAACGTCCTGACTTTC | CASRQGSGANVLTF
TRBJ2-2 | 14 | . | TRBV10-1 | . | TGCGCCACCCAGCCCCATTCGAACACCGGGGAGCTGTTTTTT | CATQPHSNTGELFF
TRBJ2-5 | 14 | few | TRBV11-1 | . | TGTGCCAGCAGCTTAAGGCACGGGGCCGAGACCCAGTACTTC | CASSLRHGAETQYF
TRBJ2-5 | 13 | few | TRBV11-2 | . | TGTGCCAGCAGCATAACATCCGTTGGGACCCAGTACTTC | CASSITSVGTQYF
TRBJ2-7 | 15 | few | TRBV6-5 | . | TGTGCCAGCAGTTACGGGGGCCTAGGGGACTACGAGCAGTACTTC | CASSYGGLGDYEQYF
TRBJ2-1 | 15 | . | TRBV5-6 | . | TGTGCCAGCAGCTTGGTTACTTTGGGGGGTAATGAGCAGTTCTTC | CASSLVTLGGNEQFF
TRBJ2-2 | 13 | . | TRBV27 | . | TGTGCCAGCAGTTTACGGGGGCTCGGGGAGCTGTTTTTT | CASSLRGLGELFF